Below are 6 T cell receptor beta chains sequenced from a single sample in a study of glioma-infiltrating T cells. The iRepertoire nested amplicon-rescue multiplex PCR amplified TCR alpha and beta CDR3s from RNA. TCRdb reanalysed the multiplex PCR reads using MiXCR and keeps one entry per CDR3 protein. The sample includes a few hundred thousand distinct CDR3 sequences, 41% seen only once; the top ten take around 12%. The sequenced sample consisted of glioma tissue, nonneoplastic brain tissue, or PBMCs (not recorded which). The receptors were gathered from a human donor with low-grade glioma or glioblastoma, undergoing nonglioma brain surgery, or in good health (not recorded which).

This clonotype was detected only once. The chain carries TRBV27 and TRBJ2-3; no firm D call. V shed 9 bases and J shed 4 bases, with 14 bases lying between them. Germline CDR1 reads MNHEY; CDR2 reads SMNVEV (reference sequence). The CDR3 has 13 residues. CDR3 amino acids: CARSAPSADTQYF. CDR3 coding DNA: TGTGCCAGAAGCGCACCCTCCGCAGATACGCAGTATTTT.

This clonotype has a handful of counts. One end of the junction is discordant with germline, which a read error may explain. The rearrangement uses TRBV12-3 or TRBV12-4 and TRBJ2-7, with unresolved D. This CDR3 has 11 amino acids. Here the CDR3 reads CASSLSSEQYF. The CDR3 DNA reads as TGTGCCAGCAGTTTGTCCTCCGAGCAGTACTTC.

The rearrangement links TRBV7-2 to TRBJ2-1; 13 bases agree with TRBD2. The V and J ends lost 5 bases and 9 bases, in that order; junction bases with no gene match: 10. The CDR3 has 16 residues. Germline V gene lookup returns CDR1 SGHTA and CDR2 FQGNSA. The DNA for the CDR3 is TGTGCCAGCAGCCAAAACCCGGGACTAGCGGGATTTGAGCAGTTCTTC. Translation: CASSQNPGLAGFEQFF.

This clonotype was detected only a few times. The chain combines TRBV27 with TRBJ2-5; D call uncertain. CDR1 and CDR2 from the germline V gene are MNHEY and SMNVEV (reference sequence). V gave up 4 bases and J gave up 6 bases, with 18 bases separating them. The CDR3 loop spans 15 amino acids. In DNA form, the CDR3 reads TGTGCCAGCAGTTCCGGGCCCCGAAGTCGAAAGACCCAGTACTTC. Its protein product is CASSSGPRSRKTQYF.

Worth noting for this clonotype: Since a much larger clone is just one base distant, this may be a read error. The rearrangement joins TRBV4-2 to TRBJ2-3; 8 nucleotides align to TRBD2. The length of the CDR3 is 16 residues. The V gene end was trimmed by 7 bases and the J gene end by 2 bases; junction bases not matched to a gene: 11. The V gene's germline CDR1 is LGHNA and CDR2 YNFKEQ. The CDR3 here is CASIPNSGAYTDTQYF. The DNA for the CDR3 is TGTGCCAGCATCCCTAATAGCGGGGCCTACACAGATACGCAGTATTTT.

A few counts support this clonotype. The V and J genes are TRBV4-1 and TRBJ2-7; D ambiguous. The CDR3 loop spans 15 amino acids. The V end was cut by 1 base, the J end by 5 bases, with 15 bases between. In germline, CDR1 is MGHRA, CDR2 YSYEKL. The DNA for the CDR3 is TGCGCCAGCAGCCAAGTTTCCCCCAGTCTCCACGAGCAGTACTTC. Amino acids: CASSQVSPSLHEQYF.